These 2 T cell receptor beta chains were sequenced from one sample in a study of T-cell reconstitution after alpha-beta-depleted transplantation in children. Unique molecular identifiers were incorporated when the TCRbeta library was constructed. From the PCR reads, TCRdb called clonotypes with MiXCR, one entry per CDR3 protein. The data show 220,000 or so distinct CDR3 sequences, with 6.5% to 10% seen just once and 6% to 7% held by the top ten. Material: PBMCs, mostly from graft donor cells, obtained 180 days after TCRalphabeta/CD19-depleted stem cell transplant. The receptors here all came from a male patient younger than 18 who had a stem cell transplant for acute lymphoblastic leukemia, so the T cells may come from the graft donor.

The rearrangement joins TRBV18 to TRBJ2-2; D is perhaps TRBD1 or TRBD2 (5 bases each). From germline, CDR1 is KGHSH and CDR2 LQKENI. V lost 4 bases, J lost 1 base, and 10 bases lay in between. This CDR3 contains 15 residues. CDR3 residues: CASSQGTVNTGELFF. For the CDR3, the DNA is TGTGCCAGCTCACAAGGGACGGTGAACACCGGGGAGCTGTTTTTT.

This clonotype showed up just a few times. The chain links TRBV24-1 to TRBJ2-7; D is uncertain. Germline V lookup: CDR1 KGHDR, CDR2 SFDVKD. The germline V and J ends were trimmed by 0 bases and 2 bases, with 10 bases remaining between them. The CDR3 spans 15 residues. The CDR3 region is CATSDLSKTPYEQYF. CDR3 coding DNA: TGTGCCACCAGTGATTTGAGCAAAACCCCCTACGAGCAGTACTTC.